These T cell receptor beta chains were read from a single sample in a study of neurological immune-mediated disorders. One entry per CDR3 protein, called by TCRdb with MiXCR from the 5' RACE reads. Of just under 60,000 distinct CDR3 sequences in the sample, 3% to 4% were seen once. Source material: PBMCs. These TCRs come from a woman aged 25 to 39 with multiple sclerosis. The CDR3 runs from the conserved cysteine through the conserved F or W. D genes are given only for firm matches. Clone sizes are given selectively: once, few, many, or a class where the clone is expanded.

size	V	J	D	CDR3	DNA
many	TRBV11-1	TRBJ1-4	TRBD1	CASSDTIWAGTGNEKLFF	TGTGCCAGCAGCGACACAATTTGGGCAGGGACAGGGAATGAAAAACTGTTTTTT
NA	TRBV20-1	TRBJ2-5	NA	CSARSPQETQYF	TGCAGTGCTAGGTCTCCCCAAGAGACCCAGTACTTC
many	TRBV11-2	TRBJ2-7	NA	CASSTRGRPSYSYEQYF	TGTGCCAGCAGCACCCGGGGCAGGCCGTCCTACTCCTACGAGCAGTACTTC
many	TRBV12-3/TRBV12-4	TRBJ1-6	NA	CASSYRENGSPLHF	TGTGCCAGCAGCTACAGGGAGAACGGATCACCCCTCCACTTT
many	TRBV5-1	TRBJ2-2	NA	CASSLPPGELFF	TGCGCCAGCAGCCTCCCACCCGGGGAGCTGTTTTTT
many	TRBV7-2	TRBJ2-3	NA	CASSTLTDTQYF	TGTGCCAGCAGCACTCTCACAGATACGCAGTATTTT
many	TRBV29-1	TRBJ1-1	NA	CSVTGGGLNTEAFF	TGCAGCGTTACTGGAGGGGGTTTGAACACTGAAGCTTTCTTT
many	TRBV7-9	TRBJ2-7	TRBD1	CASSPPRTGKYEQYF	TGTGCCAGCAGCCCCCCCCGGACAGGGAAATACGAGCAGTACTTC
many	TRBV5-1	TRBJ2-1	TRBD2	CASSLVAGADEQFF	TGCGCCAGCAGCTTGGTGGCGGGAGCGGATGAGCAGTTCTTC
many	TRBV10-3	TRBJ2-5	TRBD2	CAIRAGVGETQYF	TGTGCCATCAGGGCGGGGGTTGGAGAGACCCAGTACTTC
many	TRBV5-1	TRBJ2-3	NA	CASSGLADTDTQYF	TGCGCCAGCAGCGGGTTAGCGGATACAGATACGCAGTATTTT
many	TRBV4-1	TRBJ2-4	NA	CASSQELGRNIQYF	TGCGCCAGCAGCCAAGAATTGGGCAGAAACATTCAGTACTTC
many	TRBV6-2/TRBV6-3	TRBJ2-3	TRBD1	CASRIQGASTDTQYF	TGTGCCAGCAGAATACAGGGGGCTAGCACAGATACGCAGTATTTT
many	TRBV15	TRBJ2-5	NA	CATSRVLVNQETQYF	TGTGCCACCAGCAGAGTCCTTGTCAACCAAGAGACCCAGTACTTC
many	TRBV20-1	TRBJ1-3	NA	CSAEWLGGLGNTIYF	TGCAGTGCCGAGTGGCTCGGAGGCCTGGGGAACACCATATATTTT
many	TRBV3-1	TRBJ2-1	NA	CASSQGGAAGSYNEQFF	TGTGCCAGCAGCCAAGGCGGAGCCGCCGGCTCCTACAATGAGCAGTTCTTC
many	TRBV4-2	TRBJ2-1	TRBD2	CASSQPPGGLGNEQFF	TGTGCCAGCAGCCAACCACCGGGGGGACTCGGCAATGAGCAGTTCTTC
many	TRBV5-1	TRBJ2-1	TRBD2	CASSSGGGGVEQFF	TGCGCCAGCAGCAGCGGGGGCGGGGGAGTTGAGCAGTTCTTC
many	TRBV5-5	TRBJ1-3	NA	CASSFAGSGNTIYF	TGTGCCAGCAGCTTTGCGGGCTCTGGAAACACCATATATTTT
NA	TRBV5-1	TRBJ2-3	TRBD2	CASSLGLAGGSTPDTQYF	TGCGCCAGCAGCTTGGGACTAGCGGGAGGTTCAACACCAGATACGCAGTATTTT
many	TRBV29-1	TRBJ1-1	TRBD1	CSVTAGTGSPEAFF	TGCAGCGTCACCGCCGGGACAGGGTCCCCTGAAGCTTTCTTT
many	TRBV5-1	TRBJ1-4	TRBD1	CASSQEQGRTNEKLFF	TGCGCCAGCAGCCAGGAACAGGGGAGGACTAATGAAAAACTGTTTTTT
many	TRBV11-3	TRBJ1-1	TRBD1	CASSLTGGEAFF	TGTGCCAGCAGCTTAACAGGGGGTGAAGCTTTCTTT
few	TRBV20-1	TRBJ1-5	TRBD1	CSARDPQGAHQPQNF	TGCAGTGCTAGAGACCCCCAGGGGGCTCATCAGCCCCAGAATTTT
many	TRBV4-1	TRBJ2-4	NA	CASSHPPRAGENIQYF	TGCGCCAGCAGCCACCCCCCACGGGCAGGGGAAAACATTCAGTACTTC
many	TRBV27	TRBJ2-7	NA	CASSFRPTYYEQYF	TGTGCCAGCAGTTTCCGCCCAACCTATTACGAGCAGTACTTC
many	TRBV6-5	TRBJ2-5	NA	CASTSRTIQETQYF	TGTGCCAGCACCTCCCGAACAATCCAAGAGACCCAGTACTTC
NA	TRBV7-9	TRBJ2-1	NA	CAGKEWGNNNEQFF	TGTGCCGGAAAAGAGTGGGGTAACAACAATGAGCAGTTCTTC
many	TRBV12-3/TRBV12-4	TRBJ1-5	NA	CASSLKSIPNQPQHF	TGTGCCAGCAGTTTAAAGTCCATCCCTAATCAGCCCCAGCATTTT
many	TRBV12-3/TRBV12-4	TRBJ1-2	TRBD1	CASSFQQGFNYGYTF	TGTGCCAGCAGTTTTCAACAGGGGTTTAACTATGGCTACACCTTC
many	TRBV4-2	TRBJ2-1	NA	CASSQDPGTRTFHEQFF	TGTGCCAGCAGCCAAGACCCAGGGACACGGACCTTCCATGAGCAGTTCTTC
many	TRBV20-1	TRBJ1-3	TRBD1	CSALPGTAGNTIYF	TGCAGTGCTTTACCCGGGACAGCTGGAAACACCATATATTTT
many	TRBV5-1	TRBJ1-4	NA	CASSLTGGNNEKLFF	TGCGCCAGCAGCTTGACAGGAGGCAATAATGAAAAACTGTTTTTT
many	TRBV15	TRBJ1-1	TRBD1	CATSRDRGQIYEAFF	TGTGCCACCAGCAGAGATCGGGGACAGATCTATGAAGCTTTCTTT
large	TRBV7-2	TRBJ2-6	NA	CASSPRGRISGANVLTF	TGTGCCAGCAGCCCCAGAGGGCGAATCTCTGGGGCCAACGTCCTGACTTTC
many	TRBV5-1	TRBJ2-1	TRBD2	CASTGLAGNNEQFF	TGCGCCAGCACCGGACTAGCGGGTAACAATGAGCAGTTCTTC